This entry lists 5 T cell receptor beta chains sequenced from one sample in a study of CD8+CD57+ T cells in acquired aplastic anemia. Only patients with CD8+CD57+ cell expansion on flow cytometry were chosen for sequencing. Researchers used genomic DNA as the template to profile TCR beta VDJ and CDR3. One entry per CDR3 protein results from TCRdb running MiXCR on the reads. The sample holds roughly 240,000 distinct CDR3 sequences, around 46% seen once. The sequenced material came from sorted CD4+, CD8+, or CD8+CD57+ T cells (not recorded which) from PBMCs. The receptors here all came from a human donor with aplastic anemia.

This clonotype appeared a few times. The V and J genes are TRBV6-5 and TRBJ2-7, with TRBD1 matching over 7 bases. V lost 7 bases and J lost 6; bases outside the gene matches: 6. Germline assignment: CDR1 MNHEY and CDR2 SVGAGI. CDR3 length: 12 residues. The CDR3 is CASMTGTGEQYV. DNA of the CDR3: TGTGCCAGCATGACAGGGACGGGCGAGCAGTACGTC.

This clonotype was recorded at least ten times. This rearrangement joins TRBV6-4 to TRBJ1-6, with 7 positions matching TRBD1. Germline V gene lookup returns CDR1 MRHNA and CDR2 SNTAGT. This CDR3 has 15 residues. J was trimmed by 10 bases and V by 4 bases; bases with no gene match: 10. The CDR3 sequence is CASSVIQGPDSPLHF. The CDR3 region has the DNA TGTGCCAGCAGTGTCATACAGGGGCCAGACTCACCCCTCCACTTT.

With respect to this clonotype: Just one base apart from a much larger clone, this may be a read error. The chain uses TRBV7-2 and TRBJ1-1; the D gene is possibly TRBD1 (6 bases). The CDR3 covers 15 residues. CDR1 is SGHTA and CDR2 is FQGNSA in the germline V gene. Trimming removed 5 bases from V and 1 base from J, with 14 bases in between. CDR3 DNA: TGTGCCAGCAGCACAAACAGGGTCCCGAACACTGAAGCTTTCTTT. Its translation: CASSTNRVPNTEAFF. The variable domain in full, completed from reference TRBV7-2 and TRBJ1-1, reads GAGVSQSPSNKVTEKGKDVELRCDPISGHTALYWYRQSLGQGLEFLIYFQGNSAPDKSGLPSDRFSAERTGGSVSTLTIQRTQQEDSAVYLCASSTNRVPNTEAFFGQGTRLTVV.

This clonotype was seen repeatedly, ten times or more. The V and J genes are TRBV4-1 and TRBJ2-5, with D maybe TRBD1 (5 bases). The CDR3 contains 15 residues. CDR1 is MGHRA and CDR2 is YSYEKL in the germline V gene. The V gene lost 1 base and the J gene lost 5 bases, with 14 bases spanning the gap. CDR3 bases: TGCGCCAGCAGCCAAGTTTATAGGACAACGGAGACCCAGTACTTC. Translated: CASSQVYRTTETQYF.

V usage is TRBV12-3 or TRBV12-4 and J usage is TRBJ2-7, with D tentatively TRBD1 or TRBD2 (5 bases each). The CDR3 runs 15 residues. V dropped 3 bases and J dropped 2 bases, with 14 bases sitting between them. Here the CDR3 reads CASSLPGSSTYEQYF. DNA for the CDR3: TGTGCCAGCAGTTTGCCAGGGAGTTCTACCTACGAGCAGTACTTC.